Following are 29 T cell receptor beta chains from one sample sequenced in a study of vaccination and CD4 T cells after COVID-19. Sequencing of DNA taken from cultured CD4+ T cells relied on the Oncomine TCR Beta short-read assay. MiXCR, run by TCRdb on the PCR reads, gives a single entry per CDR3 protein. The data contain about 7,800 distinct CDR3 sequences, around two fifths of them singletons. Antigens for these TCRs are unknown. Treatment of the sample: roughly 11-day PBMC culture with coronavirus spike peptide pools or control peptides (ViraFEST assay). Those CD4+ T cells from the unexposed donor predate the COVID-19 pandemic (2011-2018). The sequenced sample was CD4+ T cells from blood, cultured in vitro. The receptors were gathered from a human donor in good health.

The V gene is TRBV7-2, the J gene TRBJ2-3; TRBD2 agrees at 15 bases. CDR1 and CDR2 (germline): SGHTA, FQGNSA. The length of the CDR3 is 18 residues. V was pared by 4 bases and J by 6 bases, with 11 bases of the junction left unmatched. The CDR3 protein is CASSSILGLAGGSDTQYF. The CDR3 nucleotides read TGTGCCAGCAGCTCGATACTAGGACTAGCGGGGGGGTCGGATACGCAGTATTTT.

This clonotype was recorded a few times. The chain has TRBV7-6 and TRBJ2-2; the match to TRBD1 covers 7 bases. After removal of 0 bases from V and 6 bases from J, the junction contained 4 bases not matched to a gene. The CDR3 contains 15 residues. Germline CDR1 SGHVS, CDR2 FNYEAQ. The CDR3 is CASSLAGRGSGELFF. CDR3 DNA sequence: TGTGCCAGCAGCTTAGCGGGCAGGGGGTCCGGGGAGCTGTTTTTT.

This clonotype was counted a few times. V gene TRBV28 combines with J gene TRBJ1-1; D is possibly TRBD1 (5 bases). V lost 7 bases, J lost 5 bases, and 11 bases lay in between. CDR1 and CDR2 (germline): MDHEN, SYDVKM. The CDR3 totals 12 residues. The CDR3 coding sequence is TGTGCCAGCAAGCGGGGGGGAACTGAAGCTTTCTTT. It codes for CASKRGGTEAFF.

This clonotype appeared once. V is TRBV19 and J is TRBJ2-3; D possibly uses TRBD1 or TRBD2 (6 bases each). Germline CDR1 LNHDA, CDR2 SQIVND (reference sequence). This CDR3 is built from 15 residues. V lost 8 bases to trimming and J lost 2 bases, with 17 bases between them. The CDR3 DNA follows: TGTGCCAGTCTCCCCGGGGGACACCTCACAGATACGCAGTATTTT. Amino acid sequence: CASLPGGHLTDTQYF.

The chain links TRBV20-1 to TRBJ1-2, with D perhaps TRBD1 (6 bases). Germline CDR1 and CDR2: DFQATT and SNEGSKA (reference sequence). The CDR3 is made up of 14 amino acids. With 5 bases removed from V and 1 base from J, the gap between germline ends came to 14 bases. CDR3: CSASNTGFNYGYTF. The CDR3 region has the DNA TGCAGTGCTTCAAACACAGGGTTTAACTATGGCTACACCTTC.

The sample holds a few counts of this clonotype. CDR3: CASRPGTAGNQPQHF. DNA of the CDR3: TGTGCCAGCAGACCCGGGACGGCGGGCAATCAGCCCCAGCATTTT. J is TRBJ1-5 and V is TRBV5-4, with TRBD1 as a possible D gene (5 bases). The CDR3 length is 15 residues. V lost 5 bases and J lost 2, with 14 bases in between. Germline V gene sequence: CDR1 SGHNT, CDR2 YYREEE (reference sequence).

CDR3 sequence reads: CASIVGPTGNQPQHF. CDR3 in DNA: TGCGCCAGCATTGTTGGGCCGACTGGCAATCAGCCCCAGCATTTT. The chain combines TRBV23-1 with TRBJ1-5, with unresolved D. TRBV23-1 is flagged as an ORF with uncertain function. The CDR3 spans 15 residues. V was pared by 7 bases and J by 2 bases, with 15 bases between.

The V gene is TRBV19, the J gene TRBJ1-3; a weak D match, TRBD1 (5 bases). Trimming removed 5 bases from V and 4 bases from J, with 15 bases in between. The germline CDR1 and CDR2 sequences are LNHDA and SQIVND (reference sequence). This CDR3 is 15 amino acids long. The CDR3 DNA reads TGTGCCAGTAGTCGGGACGACAGTTTCGGAAACACCATATATTTT. Residues: CASSRDDSFGNTIYF.

In its sample, this clonotype was seen a few times. The V and J genes are TRBV19 and TRBJ1-5, with 9 bases that match TRBD1. The CDR3 length is 17 residues. CDR1 and CDR2 (germline): LNHDA, SQIVND (reference sequence). The J segment lost 3 bases and the V segment lost 7 bases, leaving 13 bases of the junction unmatched. The CDR3 here is CASKFNTGGISNQPQHF. The CDR3 DNA reads TGTGCCAGTAAGTTCAATACAGGGGGCATATCCAATCAGCCCCAGCATTTT.

The V and J genes are TRBV29-1 and TRBJ2-5; D gene ambiguous. Germline assignment: CDR1 SQVTM and CDR2 ANQGSEA. The CDR3 runs to 12 residues. Trimming shortened V by 6 bases and J by 4 bases, and 12 bases separated the two germline ends. The CDR3 region is CSVPHGRETQYF. For the CDR3, the DNA is TGCAGCGTACCCCACGGAAGAGAGACCCAGTACTTC.

The V and J genes are TRBV27 and TRBJ1-6; no clear D gene. Germline CDR1 reads MNHEY; CDR2 reads SMNVEV (reference sequence). The germline V and J ends were trimmed by 7 bases and 0 bases, with 10 bases remaining between them. The CDR3 sequence is 15 residues long. This chain's CDR3 is CASMRGSSYNSPLHF. CDR3 DNA sequence: TGTGCCAGCATGAGAGGGAGCTCCTATAATTCACCCCTCCACTTT.

The gene calls are TRBV15 and TRBJ2-5; D is perhaps TRBD1 or TRBD2 (5 bases each). The CDR3 runs 13 residues. Between the trimmed V and J ends, which lost 9 bases and 1 base, there was a span of 12 bases. CDR1 and CDR2 (germline): LNHNV, YYDKDF (reference sequence). CDR3: CATGTGFQETQYF. DNA of the CDR3: TGTGCCACGGGGACGGGATTCCAAGAGACCCAGTACTTC.

CDR3 loop: CASSPLEGTEAFF. In DNA, the CDR3 is TGTGCCAGCTCACCATTGGAAGGCACTGAAGCTTTCTTT. The chain is built from TRBV18 and TRBJ1-1; D is uncertain. Germline CDR1 reads KGHSH; CDR2 reads LQKENI. The CDR3 is made up of 13 amino acids. Between the trimmed V and J ends, which lost 2 bases and 4 bases, there was a span of 8 bases. Drawing the rest from reference TRBV18 and TRBJ1-1, the complete variable domain is NAGVMQNPRHLVRRRGQEARLRCSPMKGHSHVYWYRQLPEEGLKFMVYLQKENIIDESGMPKERFSAEFPKEGPSILRIQQVVRGDSAAYFCASSPLEGTEAFFGQGTRLTVV.

The DNA for the CDR3 is TGTGCCAGCAGCCTAAGGGACGGGAACACTGAAGCTTTCTTT. Amino acids: CASSLRDGNTEAFF. The J gene is TRBJ1-1, the V gene TRBV9; TRBD1 might be the D (5 bases). The CDR3 length is 14 residues. V shed 4 bases and J shed 1 base, with 11 bases lying between them. Per the germline V gene, CDR1 is SGDLS and CDR2 is YYNGEE.

The V gene is TRBV24-1, the J gene TRBJ1-2, with 9 bases fitting TRBD1. Trimming took 3 bases from V and 1 from J; bases not matched to a gene: 5. There are 16 residues in the CDR3. Per the germline V gene, CDR1 is KGHDR and CDR2 is SFDVKD. CDR3 sequence reads: CATSDGRDRDNYGYTF. Here the CDR3 DNA reads TGTGCCACCAGTGATGGCCGGGACAGGGATAACTATGGCTACACCTTC.

CDR3 region: CASSTTSGSGGELFF. CDR3 nucleotide sequence: TGTGCCAGCAGCACTACTAGCGGGAGCGGCGGGGAGCTGTTTTTT. The chain recombines TRBV7-7 with TRBJ2-2; 11 bases are shared with TRBD2. Germline V gene sequence: CDR1 SSHAT, CDR2 FNYEAQ (reference sequence). The CDR3 is 15 amino acids. V shed 5 bases and J 7 bases; nucleotides not matched to a gene: 6.

There are a few counts of this clonotype. The CDR3 spells CASSAGETGTSGNTIYF. In DNA, the CDR3 is TGTGCCAGCAGTGCGGGTGAGACAGGTACCTCGGGAAACACCATATATTTT. The chain couples TRBV6-1 to TRBJ1-3, with D possibly being TRBD1 (6 bases). This CDR3 comprises 17 residues. Trimming removed 4 bases from V and 4 bases from J, with 20 bases in between. Germline assignment: CDR1 MNHNS and CDR2 SASEGT.

J is TRBJ1-1 and V is TRBV27; D is uncertain. CDR1 is MNHEY and CDR2 is SMNVEV in the germline V gene (reference sequence). The CDR3 has 15 amino acids. Trimming shortened V by 3 bases and J by 0 bases, and 11 bases separated the two germline ends. CDR3 sequence: CASSFSGLLNTEAFF. CDR3 coding DNA: TGTGCCAGCAGTTTCTCGGGTTTATTGAACACTGAAGCTTTCTTT.

The sample holds a few counts of this clonotype. The chain uses TRBV6-1 and TRBJ2-5; the match to TRBD1 covers 8 bases. Per the germline V gene, CDR1 is MNHNS and CDR2 is SASEGT. Trimming cost V 6 bases and J 0 bases; bases outside gene matches: 12. The CDR3 has 17 residues. The CDR3 here is CASRRGTGVGHQETQYF. For the CDR3, the DNA is TGTGCCAGCAGGCGCGGGACAGGCGTCGGCCACCAAGAGACCCAGTACTTC.

The genes are TRBV7-9 and TRBJ2-7, with D perhaps given as TRBD1 or TRBD2 (5 bases each). The V and J ends lost 1 base and 7 bases respectively, with 23 bases between them. CDR1 and CDR2 from the germline V gene are SEHNR and FQNEAQ (reference sequence). The CDR3 contains 17 residues. CDR3 DNA sequence: TGTGCCAGCAGCTTAGTGGTCGGGACGAGAACCCGCTGGGAGCAGTACTTC. Its protein product is CASSLVVGTRTRWEQYF.

The V call is TRBV25-1, the J call TRBJ2-3; no firm D call. This CDR3 has 13 residues. Per the germline V gene, CDR1 is MGHDK and CDR2 is SYGVNS. Trimming removed 7 bases at V and 3 bases at J, with 11 bases between. CDR3 nucleotides: TGTGCCAGCATTGGGGATATTACAGATACGCAGTATTTT. Protein: CASIGDITDTQYF.

In this sample, this clonotype turned up a few times. The CDR3 coding sequence is TGTGCCATAAAGGGTCTGCGGCAGGGGGCTAGTGGCTACACCTTC. Translation: CAIKGLRQGASGYTF. The gene calls are TRBV30 and TRBJ1-2; 8 bases fit TRBD1. The germline CDR1 and CDR2 sequences are GTSNPN and SVGIG (reference sequence). The CDR3 runs to 15 residues. V was clipped by 8 bases and J by 7 bases; unmatched bases: 18.

The chain employs TRBV7-9 and TRBJ2-7; 8 bases line up with TRBD2. V lost 6 bases to trimming and J lost 6 bases; unmatched junction nucleotides: 7. The CDR3 covers 13 residues. Germline assignment: CDR1 SEHNR and CDR2 FQNEAQ (reference sequence). CDR3: CASRPTSVGEQYF. For the CDR3, the DNA is TGTGCCAGCAGGCCGACTAGCGTGGGCGAGCAGTACTTC.

V gene TRBV25-1 combines with J gene TRBJ1-3; D not resolved. CDR1 is MGHDK, CDR2 SYGVNS, per germline. This CDR3 comprises 15 residues. V lost 3 bases and J lost 0, with 9 bases in between. This CDR3 is CASSDGQNSGNTIYF. CDR3 nucleotides: TGTGCCAGCAGTGATGGGCAGAACTCTGGAAACACCATATATTTT.

The gene calls are TRBV19 and TRBJ2-7; D gene unclear. The CDR3 consists of 14 residues. Deletions cut 1 base from V and 0 bases from J, with 7 bases between. CDR1 and CDR2 (germline): LNHDA, SQIVND (reference sequence). The CDR3 DNA reads as TGTGCCAGTAGTATAGCGGGCGCCTCCTACGAGCAGTACTTC. Its translation is CASSIAGASYEQYF. The whole variable domain, filled in from reference TRBV19 and TRBJ2-7, reads DGGITQSPKYLFRKEGQNVTLSCEQNLNHDAMYWYRQDPGQGLRLIYYSQIVNDFQKGDIAEGYSVSREKKESFPLTVTSAQKNPTAFYLCASSIAGASYEQYFGPGTRLTVT.

The chain has TRBV2 and TRBJ1-1; 7 bases are shared with TRBD1. The CDR3 spans 18 residues. In germline, CDR1 is SNHLY, CDR2 FYNNEI. Germline trimming cut 3 bases from V and 4 bases from J; bases unmatched to any gene: 17. The CDR3 is CASSEFTGQTMIGTEAFF. CDR3 bases: TGTGCCAGCAGTGAGTTCACGGGACAGACCATGATTGGCACTGAAGCTTTCTTT.

This chain joins TRBV19 and TRBJ1-5; TRBD1 aligns across 9 bases. Germline lookup yields CDR1 LNHDA and CDR2 SQIVND (reference sequence). V lost 5 bases and J lost 6; bases outside the gene matches: 11. The CDR3 runs 16 residues. CDR3: CASSSGTGLTRQPQHF. The CDR3, as DNA: TGTGCCAGTAGTTCCGGGACAGGGCTGACGCGTCAGCCCCAGCATTTT.

There are a few counts of this clonotype. The rearrangement uses TRBV5-4 and TRBJ2-3; tentatively, D is TRBD2 (5 bases). The CDR3 is 17 residues long. The V and J ends lost 0 bases and 0 bases respectively, with 14 bases between them. Germline CDR1 SGHNT, CDR2 YYREEE (reference sequence). CDR3 sequence reads: CASSLGVLSGSTDTQYF. The DNA for the CDR3 is TGTGCCAGCAGCTTGGGCGTCCTAAGCGGAAGCACAGATACGCAGTATTTT.

This chain links TRBV6-1 with TRBJ2-2; 10 bases line up with TRBD2. CDR1 is MNHNS and CDR2 is SASEGT in the germline V gene. The CDR3 runs 16 residues. The V gene end was trimmed by 6 bases and the J gene end by 0 bases; junction bases not matched to a gene: 4. The CDR3 DNA reads TGTGCCAGCAGCCACAGCGGGGGGGCGAACACCGGGGAGCTGTTTTTT. It codes for CASSHSGGANTGELFF.